This T cell receptor beta chain was captured in a study of CD8 T cells in ankylosing spondylitis. Notes on this clonotype: Antigen specificity is unknown.

Broader study findings: Disease-linked clones bore a CD8+ phenotype, appearing relatively rarely in peripheral blood. Apparently characteristic of ankylosing spondylitis blood was a TCR beta motif (fewer than ten highly homologous variants). Reportedly, disease-linked clones are significantly enriched in ankylosing spondylitis patients' matched synovial fluid.

This CDR3 is 13 amino acids long. Germline values: CDR1 DFQATT, CDR2 SNEGSKA (reference sequence). Trimming removed 3 bases at V and 4 bases at J, with 12 bases between. A quantitative 5'-RACE method, one with molecular barcodes, was used to make TCR beta libraries. Via MiXCR, TCRdb re-called the 5' RACE reads, giving one row per CDR3 protein. In the table there are about 360,000 distinct CDR3 sequences, roughly 22% of which are singletons. Sequenced input: blood, either unsorted or a sorted T cell fraction (not recorded which). This receptor was taken from a male donor with ankylosing spondylitis or in good health (not recorded which). The rearrangement uses TRBV20-1 and TRBJ1-2; no clear D gene. CDR3 sequence (DNA): TGCAGTGCTAGCCCCCCATTGATCTATGGCTACACCTTC. Its protein product is CSASPPLIYGYTF.